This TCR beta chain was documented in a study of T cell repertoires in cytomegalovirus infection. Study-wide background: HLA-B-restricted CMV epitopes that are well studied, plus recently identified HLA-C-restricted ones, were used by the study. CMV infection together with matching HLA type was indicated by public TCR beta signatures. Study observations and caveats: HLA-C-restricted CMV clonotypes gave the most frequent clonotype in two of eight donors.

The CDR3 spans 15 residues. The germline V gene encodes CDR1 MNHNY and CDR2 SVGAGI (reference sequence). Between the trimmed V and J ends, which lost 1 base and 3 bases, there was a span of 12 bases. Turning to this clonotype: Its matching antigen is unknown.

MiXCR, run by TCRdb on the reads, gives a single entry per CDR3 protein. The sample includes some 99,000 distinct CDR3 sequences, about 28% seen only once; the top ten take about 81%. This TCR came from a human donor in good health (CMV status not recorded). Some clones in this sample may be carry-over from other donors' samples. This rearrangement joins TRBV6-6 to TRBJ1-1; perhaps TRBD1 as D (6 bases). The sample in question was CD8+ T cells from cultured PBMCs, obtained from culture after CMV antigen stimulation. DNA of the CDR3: TGTGCCAGCAGTTACTTTCAGGGGTCGTACACTGAAGCTTTCTTT. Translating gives CASSYFQGSYTEAFF.